This TCR beta chain came from a study of post-analysis software for immune sequencing data. Study-level results: The normalized Chao1 diversity of multiple sclerosis patients was significantly lower than that of controls. The five TRBV segments detected at higher frequency in patients than in controls included TRBV5-6, TRBV5-1 and TRBV20-1.

This clonotype was detected only once. Its antigen is currently unknown. Unique molecular identifiers were built into the TCR beta cDNA libraries. One entry per CDR3 protein, called by TCRdb with MiXCR from the PCR reads. The sample includes about 160,000 distinct CDR3 sequences, about 34% seen only once; the top ten take 28%. The CDR3 runs to 15 residues. Germline V gene lookup returns CDR1 ENHRY and CDR2 SYGVKD. The ends were cut back, 0 bases at V and 10 bases at J, with 17 bases in the middle. Sequenced here: blood, sampled after autologous hematopoietic stem cell transplantation. The TCR was taken from a girl aged 5 to 17 with multiple sclerosis. The rearrangement links TRBV10-3 to TRBJ2-3, with a possible D match to TRBD2 (6 bases). The CDR3 bases are TGTGCCATCAGTGAGTCGGAGGGATTAGTGGAGGCGCAGTATTTT. Translated, it gives CAISESEGLVEAQYF.